This paragraph reports one T cell receptor (beta chain). Its recognized antigen is unknown. Within one base of it there is no much larger clone, and no base qualities were kept. This record comes from a study of cytomegalovirus exposure and HLA in healthy donors (dated by TCRdb to about 2017). Turning to the overall study: An earlier analysis of under 600 of the donors reported approximately 270 Gb of sequence data and around 120 million unique TCR beta sequences from about 179 million T cells. An early release covering roughly 600 HLA-typed donors comprised about 300 gigabases of sequencing data and roughly 85 million unique TCR sequences. Of the approximately 400 genotyped donors, 65% to 90% were placed in the genetic ancestry cluster associated with self-reported Caucasian donors. The study aimed to test whether cataloging public T cell receptors could reveal signatures of past pathogen exposure. The T cell repertoires of 700 or so subjects were profiled by immunosequencing and related to cytomegalovirus serostatus. A separate validation cohort of some 130 different subjects was used in addition to the roughly 670-subject first cohort. The study combined high-throughput TCR immunosequencing, statistical association of individual TCRs with disease status, and machine learning to predict cytomegalovirus infection status. A later analysis re-analyzed previously published TCR beta repertoires from about 730 donors and added high-resolution HLA genotyping to study TCR occurrence patterns. Rather than drawing on any new phenotypic data, the later analysis identified candidate immune exposures from TCR beta sequences and the way those sequences occurred across donors. To decide whether each TCR beta V gene segment behaved as functional or pseudogenic, an earlier analysis of approximately 600 of the donors relied on high-throughput TCR beta sequencing. Donor age, sex, ethnicity and CMV serostatus were collected together with the repertoire data. A later genetic analysis took genome-wide SNP genotypes for about 55% of the roughly 700 donors and used that subset as a discovery cohort. All discovery cohort repertoires had been generated using a single sequencing platform. HLA typing included class I and class II loci at four-digit resolution. Typing coverage varied by locus: roughly 620-640 donors for A, B, C, DRB1 and DQB1; approximately 500 for DQA1; about 590 for DPA1; more than 450 for DPB1. Because of strong linkage in the cohort, roughly five DR-DQ haplotypes were treated as single units for association and clustering. Among around 400 genotyped donors of the cohort, an average of around 250,000 unique TCR beta nucleotide sequences was sequenced per donor, of which about 18% were non-productive.

From its cysteine to its phenylalanine, the CDR3 spans 15 amino acids. Of all the DNA, just the CDR3 is kept, 45 bases in frame from base 1. CDR1 is given as MNHNS and CDR2 as SASEGT, both from the germline V gene. V loses 5 bases, J loses 0 bases, and the germline ends lie 14 bases apart. In total, 500 to 700 healthy bone marrow donors made up the cohort. At the time of sampling, all cohort members were nominally healthy, though unrecorded immune exposures were likely present. The donor tested CMV seronegative, placing the donor among the roughly 350 seronegative members of the cohort. Each donor provided a peripheral blood sample, and peripheral blood mononuclear cells were used for TCR beta sequencing. Genomic DNA was extracted from the blood cell samples with the Qiagen DNeasy Blood Extraction Kit. To prepare the library, the immunoSEQ multiplex PCR assay was applied. The multiplex PCR relied on a mix of 60 forward primers for TCR Vbeta segments and 13 reverse primers for TCR Jbeta segments. A multiplex PCR assay on genomic DNA amplified the CDR3 region of rearranged TCR beta genes. On the Illumina HiSeq System, the amplified TCR beta libraries were sequenced as 87-base-pair reads. The authors' pipeline ran thus. In a later analysis, tens of millions of unique TCR beta chains were counted across the approximately 620 repertoires, and roughly 11 million of these chains were shared by at least two donors. A nearest-neighbor algorithm error-corrected the raw reads and collapsed the reads into unique sequences, merging closely related sequences to remove PCR and sequencing errors. To assign V, D and J gene segments, CDR3 sequences were aligned to IMGT reference sequences. Each retained sequence needed at least a six-nucleotide match to both a V gene segment and a J gene segment. A rearrangement counted as productive if the CDR3 had no stop codons and remained in frame with V and J, and every other rearrangement counted as non-productive. Following IMGT convention, CDR3 was defined as the stretch from the second conserved V-encoded cysteine up to the conserved J-encoded phenylalanine. The earlier analysis of 450 to 750 of the donors excluded any sequence lacking an unambiguous match to a single V gene segment. An earlier analysis of approximately 590 of the donors called V segments functional above 56.7% productive rearrangements and segregating when the between-donor standard deviation exceeded 5%. A statistical classification framework was built to diagnose cytomegalovirus status from the catalog of TCR beta chain sequences. A later analysis assigned V and J genes by comparing TCR nucleotide sequences with IMGT/GENE-DB human TR gene sequences. The TCRdist pipeline was used in a later analysis to assign CDR3 sequences and most-parsimonious VDJ recombination scenarios. A later analysis defined each TCR beta chain by its CDR3 amino acid sequence plus V-gene family, and excluded reads lacking a unique V-gene family. In a later analysis, around 600 highly shared, low-generation-probability nucleotide sequences were removed to address suspected cross-contamination and a sequencing artifact. For each public chain, a later analysis derived a clonal expansion index from normalized ranks of inferred template counts within each repertoire. A later analysis computed generation probabilities with a VDJ recombination model fitted to out-of-frame rearrangements, and checked the results against IGoR. In a later analysis, TCR-TCR, TCR-HLA and TCR-CMV co-occurrence was scored with hypergeometric tests, and a repertoire-size bias correction was applied to TCR pairs. In a later analysis, false discovery rates were estimated by permuting HLA or CMV assignments 20 times. A later analysis grouped co-occurring TCRs with DBSCAN, adding TCRdist sequence similarity when clustering within HLA-allele-positive subsets. For co-occurrence clustering, repertoires with fewer than 30,000 or more than 120,000 public chains were excluded, along with roughly 5 repertoires with anomalous nucleotide sharing. Drawn from immuneACCESS, this table holds only the in-frame rearrangements with V and J called that TCRdb kept. Clones are partly lost; checked studies trace under half to an unresolved V gene and leave the rest unexplained. The V and J calls and the clone size are those of that table, but D and trimming were determined from the DNA. Here the sample has 110,000 to 150,000 clones; around 70% occur a single time. The ten top clones hold 1.5% to 2% of the sample.

Points the paper makes about the study in general: In an earlier analysis of about 550 of the donors, most TCR beta V segments were observed in productive rearrangements about 90% or about 30% of the time, broadly matching IMGT annotations. A few of the identified cytomegalovirus-associated TCR beta chains were confirmed in vitro to be specific for cytomegalovirus antigens. A further reported finding was that TCR beta sequences accurately predicted the HLA-A and HLA-B alleles for most subjects in the first cohort. In a later analysis, the rate of TCR association differed among HLA loci, with DRB1 alleles having the most associated TCRs and HLA-C alleles having the fewest. A later analysis found that HLA-associated TCR beta chains were more clonally expanded and had lower generation probabilities than equally common non-associated chains. A later genetic analysis reported fewer N-insertions in productive TCRs among donors in an Asian-associated ancestry cluster than the roughly 650-donor mean. Cytomegalovirus status was reported to be diagnosed by the classifier with high specificity and sensitivity in both the original and validation cohorts. Sequencing depth was assumed to be roughly uniform across donors in the presence/absence analyses, though that assumption may not hold. Strong co-occurrence of HLA alleles, especially DR and DQ, made assigning TCR associations to individual alleles difficult. Because the 87-base-pair reads could not distinguish some IMGT-functional V segments, including TRBV6-2 and TRBV6-3, those segments were excluded. An association between a missense DCLRE1C variant and V-gene and J-gene trimming of TCR beta chains was found in a later genetic analysis and replicated in an independent cohort. Most TCR sequences were observed very rarely across donors, whereas some public TCRs were present in many individuals. A cluster of highly shared sequence variants was judged likely to be a technical artifact of the sequencing pipeline. Linkage disequilibrium might explain the correlated functional status among segregating V segments, but an unknown experimental factor could not be excluded. The authors suggested that the approach could potentially be extended to other disease states and immunological phenotypes. Specific HLA alleles were associated with about 17,000 TCR beta sequences at a false discovery rate of 0.05 in a later analysis. The study gave a list of 150 to 200 TCR beta chains associated with cytomegalovirus. Because counts were too low, seventeen rarely observed V segments, including chromosome 9 orphons, were excluded from the earlier analysis of 587 of the donors. This cohort had only TCR beta chains sequenced, and the lack of alpha or paired-chain data limited which features could be detected. HLA typing was unavailable for some donors at each locus, so association tests used only the typed subset. Most CMV-associated TCR beta chains appeared to be HLA-restricted in a later analysis, and the HLA associations seemed to be driven largely by CMV exposure. Several of the top co-occurrence clusters appeared to be linked to parvovirus B19, influenza, CMV and Epstein-Barr virus, according to a later analysis. For the cohort, immune exposure information was limited to CMV serostatus.

This TCR was sampled from a woman aged 25-40 years in good health and CMV-seronegative. Here the chain combines TRBV6-1 and TRBJ2-7; the best D guess is TRBD2, with 6 bases matching. The specimen sequenced was PBMCs. DNA sequence: TGTGCCAGCAGTCGGGAGCTTCAGGGCTCCTACGAGCAGTACTTC. It is translated as CASSRELQGSYEQYF.